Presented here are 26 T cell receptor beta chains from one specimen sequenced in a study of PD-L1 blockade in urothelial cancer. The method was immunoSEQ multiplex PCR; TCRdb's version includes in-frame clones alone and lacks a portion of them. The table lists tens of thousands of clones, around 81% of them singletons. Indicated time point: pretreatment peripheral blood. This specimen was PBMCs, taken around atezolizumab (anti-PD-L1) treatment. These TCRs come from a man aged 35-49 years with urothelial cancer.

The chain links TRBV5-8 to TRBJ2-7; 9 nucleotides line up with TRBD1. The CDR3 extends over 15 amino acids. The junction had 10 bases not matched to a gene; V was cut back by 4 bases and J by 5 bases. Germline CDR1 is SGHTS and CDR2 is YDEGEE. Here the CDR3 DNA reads TGTGCCAGCAGCGGGACCGGGACAGGGACGGACGAGCAGTACTTC. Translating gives CASSGTGTGTDEQYF.

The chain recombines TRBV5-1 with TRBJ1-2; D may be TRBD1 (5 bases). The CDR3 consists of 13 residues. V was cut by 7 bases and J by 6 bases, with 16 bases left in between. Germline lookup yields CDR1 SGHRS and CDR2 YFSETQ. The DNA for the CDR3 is TGCGCCAGCCGAGAGACAGCGATGGATGGCTACACCTTC. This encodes CASRETAMDGYTF.

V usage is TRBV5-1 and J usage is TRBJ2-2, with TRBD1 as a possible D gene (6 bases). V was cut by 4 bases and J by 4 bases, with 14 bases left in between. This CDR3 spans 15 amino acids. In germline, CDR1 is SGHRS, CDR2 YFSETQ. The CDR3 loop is CASSDGRGSTGELFF. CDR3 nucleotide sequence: TGCGCCAGCAGCGACGGAAGGGGGAGCACCGGGGAGCTGTTTTTT.

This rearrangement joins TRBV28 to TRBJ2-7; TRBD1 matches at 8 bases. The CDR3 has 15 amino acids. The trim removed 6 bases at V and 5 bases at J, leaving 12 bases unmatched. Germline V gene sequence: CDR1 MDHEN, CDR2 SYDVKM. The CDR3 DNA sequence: TGTGCCAGCAGGCAAACCGGGACAGGTAGCAACGAGCAGTACTTC. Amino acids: CASRQTGTGSNEQYF. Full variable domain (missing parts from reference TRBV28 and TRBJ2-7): DVKVTQSSRYLVKRTGEKVFLECVQDMDHENMFWYRQDPGLGLRLIYFSYDVKMKEKGDIPEGYSVSREKKERFSLILESASTNQTSMYLCASRQTGTGSNEQYFGPGTRLTVT.

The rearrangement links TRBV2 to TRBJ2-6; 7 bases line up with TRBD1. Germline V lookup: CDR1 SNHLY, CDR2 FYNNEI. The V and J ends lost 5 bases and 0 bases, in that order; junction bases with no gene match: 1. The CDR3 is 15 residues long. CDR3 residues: CASSRQGSGANVLTF. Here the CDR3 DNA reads TGTGCCAGCAGTAGACAGGGCTCTGGGGCCAACGTCCTGACTTTC.

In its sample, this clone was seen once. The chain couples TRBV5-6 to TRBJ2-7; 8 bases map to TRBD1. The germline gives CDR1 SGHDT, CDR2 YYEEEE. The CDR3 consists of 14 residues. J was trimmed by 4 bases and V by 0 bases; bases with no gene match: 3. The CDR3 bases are TGTGCCAGCAGCTTGGGACAGGGGTTGTACGAGCAGTACTTC. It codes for CASSLGQGLYEQYF. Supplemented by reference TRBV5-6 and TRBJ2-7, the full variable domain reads DAGVTQSPTHLIKTRGQQVTLRCSPKSGHDTVSWYQQALGQGPQFIFQYYEEEERQRGNFPDRFSGHQFPNYSSELNVNALLLGDSALYLCASSLGQGLYEQYFGPGTRLTVT.

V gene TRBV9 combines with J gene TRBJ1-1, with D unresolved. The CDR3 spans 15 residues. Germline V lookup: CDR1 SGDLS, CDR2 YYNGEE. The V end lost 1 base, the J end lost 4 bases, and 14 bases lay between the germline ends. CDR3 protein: CASSVLAGEGTEAFF. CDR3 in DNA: TGTGCCAGCAGCGTATTAGCTGGGGAGGGCACTGAAGCTTTCTTT.

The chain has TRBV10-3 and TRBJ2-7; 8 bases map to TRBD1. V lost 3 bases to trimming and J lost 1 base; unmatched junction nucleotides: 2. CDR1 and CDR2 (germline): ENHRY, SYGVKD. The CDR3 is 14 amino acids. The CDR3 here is CAISDRGRSYEQYF. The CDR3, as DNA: TGTGCCATCAGTGACAGGGGGCGATCCTACGAGCAGTACTTC.

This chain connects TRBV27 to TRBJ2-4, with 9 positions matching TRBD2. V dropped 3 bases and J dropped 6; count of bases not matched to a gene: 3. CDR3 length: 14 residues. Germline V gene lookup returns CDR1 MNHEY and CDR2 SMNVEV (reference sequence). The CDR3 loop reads CASSLRGGGNIQYF. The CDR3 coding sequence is TGTGCCAGCAGTTTGCGGGGGGGCGGAAACATTCAGTACTTC.

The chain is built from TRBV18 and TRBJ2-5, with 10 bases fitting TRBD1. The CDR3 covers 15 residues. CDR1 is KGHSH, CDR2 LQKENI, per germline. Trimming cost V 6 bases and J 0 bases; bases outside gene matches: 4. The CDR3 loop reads CASSPDRGDQETQYF. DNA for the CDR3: TGTGCCAGCTCGCCGGACAGGGGGGACCAAGAGACCCAGTACTTC. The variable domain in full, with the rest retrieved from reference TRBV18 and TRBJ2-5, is NAGVMQNPRHLVRRRGQEARLRCSPMKGHSHVYWYRQLPEEGLKFMVYLQKENIIDESGMPKERFSAEFPKEGPSILRIQQVVRGDSAAYFCASSPDRGDQETQYFGPGTRLLVL.

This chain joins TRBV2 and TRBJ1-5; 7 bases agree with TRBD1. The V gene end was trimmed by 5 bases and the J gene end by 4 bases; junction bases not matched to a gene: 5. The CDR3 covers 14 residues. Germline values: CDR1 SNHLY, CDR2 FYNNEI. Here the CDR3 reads CASSLGQLNQPQHF. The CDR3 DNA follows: TGTGCCAGCAGTCTGGGACAGTTAAATCAGCCCCAGCATTTT.

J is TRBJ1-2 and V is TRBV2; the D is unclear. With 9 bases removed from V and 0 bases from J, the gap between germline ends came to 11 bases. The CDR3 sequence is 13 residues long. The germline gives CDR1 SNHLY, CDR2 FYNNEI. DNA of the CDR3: TGTGCCAGAAAGCCAACTTCTAACTATGGCTACACCTTC. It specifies CARKPTSNYGYTF.

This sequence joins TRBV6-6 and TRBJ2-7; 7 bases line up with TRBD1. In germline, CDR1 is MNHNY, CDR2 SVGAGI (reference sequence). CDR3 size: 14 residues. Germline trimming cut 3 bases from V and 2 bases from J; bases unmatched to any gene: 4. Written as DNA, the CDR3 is TGTGCCAGCAGTTATCTGACAGGGCCCTACGAGCAGTACTTC. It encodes CASSYLTGPYEQYF.

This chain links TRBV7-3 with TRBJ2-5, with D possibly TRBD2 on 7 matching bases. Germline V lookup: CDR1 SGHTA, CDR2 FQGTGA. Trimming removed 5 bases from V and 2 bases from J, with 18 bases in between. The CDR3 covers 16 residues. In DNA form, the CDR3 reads TGTGCCAGCAGCCGAGGGAGGGGGGCCGGACAAGAGACCCAGTACTTC. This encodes CASSRGRGAGQETQYF.

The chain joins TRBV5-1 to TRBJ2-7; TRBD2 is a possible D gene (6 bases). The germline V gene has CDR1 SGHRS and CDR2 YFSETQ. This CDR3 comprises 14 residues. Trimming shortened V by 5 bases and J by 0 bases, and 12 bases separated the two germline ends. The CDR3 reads CASRTGTGSYEQYF. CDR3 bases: TGCGCCAGCAGGACCGGGACTGGCTCCTACGAGCAGTACTTC.

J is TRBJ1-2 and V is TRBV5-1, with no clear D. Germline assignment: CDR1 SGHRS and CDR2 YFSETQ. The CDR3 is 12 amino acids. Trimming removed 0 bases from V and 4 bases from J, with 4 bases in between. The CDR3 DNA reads TGCGCCAGCAGCTTGGACAGCTATGGCTACACCTTC. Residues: CASSLDSYGYTF.

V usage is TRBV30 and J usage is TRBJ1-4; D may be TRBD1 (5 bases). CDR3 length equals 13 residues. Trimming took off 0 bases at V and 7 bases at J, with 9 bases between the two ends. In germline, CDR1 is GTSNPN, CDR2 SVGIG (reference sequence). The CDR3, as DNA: TGTGCCTGGAGTGTAACGGGGGGTGAAAAACTGTTTTTT. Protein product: CAWSVTGGEKLFF.

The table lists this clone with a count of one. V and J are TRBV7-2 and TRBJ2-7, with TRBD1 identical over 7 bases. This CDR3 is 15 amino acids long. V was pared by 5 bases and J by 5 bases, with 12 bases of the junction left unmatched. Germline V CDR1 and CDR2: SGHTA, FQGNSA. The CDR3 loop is CASSVLGGSLHEQYF. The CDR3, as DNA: TGTGCCAGCAGCGTTCTAGGGGGCAGTCTCCACGAGCAGTACTTC.

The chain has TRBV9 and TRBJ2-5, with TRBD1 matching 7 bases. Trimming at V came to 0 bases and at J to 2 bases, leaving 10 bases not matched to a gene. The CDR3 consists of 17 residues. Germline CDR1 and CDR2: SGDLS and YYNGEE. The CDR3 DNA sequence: TGTGCCAGCAGCGTAGCCCCGAGGGGGCGGCCACAAGAGACCCAGTACTTC. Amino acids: CASSVAPRGRPQETQYF. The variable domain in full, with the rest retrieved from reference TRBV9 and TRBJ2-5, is DSGVTQTPKHLITATGQRVTLRCSPRSGDLSVYWYQQSLDQGLQFLIQYYNGEERAKGNILERFSAQQFPDLHSELNLSSLELGDSALYFCASSVAPRGRPQETQYFGPGTRLLVL.

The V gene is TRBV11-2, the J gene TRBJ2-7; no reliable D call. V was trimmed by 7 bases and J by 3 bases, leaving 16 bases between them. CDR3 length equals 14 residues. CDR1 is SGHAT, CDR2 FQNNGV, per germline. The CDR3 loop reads CASTPTRQNYEQYF. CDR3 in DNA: TGTGCCAGCACCCCAACCAGGCAAAACTACGAGCAGTACTTC.

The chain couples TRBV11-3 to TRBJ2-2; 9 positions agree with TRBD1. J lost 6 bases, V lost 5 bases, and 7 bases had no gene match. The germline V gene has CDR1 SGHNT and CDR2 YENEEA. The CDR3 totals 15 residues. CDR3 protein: CASSRGQGRAGELFF. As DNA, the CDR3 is TGTGCCAGCAGCAGAGGACAGGGGAGGGCCGGGGAGCTGTTTTTT.

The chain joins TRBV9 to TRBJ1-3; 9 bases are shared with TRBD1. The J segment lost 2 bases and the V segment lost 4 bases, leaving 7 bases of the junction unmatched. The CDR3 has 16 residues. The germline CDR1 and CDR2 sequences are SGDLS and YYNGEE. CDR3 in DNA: TGTGCCAGCAGCATCACCCGGACAGGGGCTGGAAACACCATATATTTT. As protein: CASSITRTGAGNTIYF.

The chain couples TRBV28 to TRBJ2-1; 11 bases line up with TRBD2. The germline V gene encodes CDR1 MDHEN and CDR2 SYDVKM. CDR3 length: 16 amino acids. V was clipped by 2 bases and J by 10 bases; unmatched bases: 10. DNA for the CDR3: TGTGCCAGCAGTTTACGACTAGCGGGGAGGTATAACGAGCAGTTCTTC. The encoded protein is CASSLRLAGRYNEQFF.

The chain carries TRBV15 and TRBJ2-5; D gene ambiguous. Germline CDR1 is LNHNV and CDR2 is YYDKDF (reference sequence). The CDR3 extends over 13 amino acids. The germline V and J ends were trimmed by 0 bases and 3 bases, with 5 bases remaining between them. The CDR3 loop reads CATSRDIKETQYF. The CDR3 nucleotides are TGTGCCACCAGCAGAGATATAAAAGAGACCCAGTACTTC. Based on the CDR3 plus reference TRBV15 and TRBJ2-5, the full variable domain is DAMVIQNPRYQVTQFGKPVTLSCSQTLNHNVMYWYQQKSSQAPKLLFHYYDKDFNNEADTPDNFQSRRPNTSFCFLDIRSPGLGDTAMYLCATSRDIKETQYFGPGTRLLVL.

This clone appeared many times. The CDR3 nucleotides are TGTGCCAGCAGATCGGGAGGGGTCAGCTCCTACGAGCAGTACTTC. The encoded protein is CASRSGGVSSYEQYF. This sequence joins TRBV2 and TRBJ2-7; TRBD2 agrees at 8 bases. The CDR3 length is 15 residues. The trim removed 6 bases at V and 0 bases at J, leaving 7 bases unmatched. In germline, CDR1 is SNHLY, CDR2 FYNNEI.

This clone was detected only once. CDR3 region: CASYYADTQYF. The CDR3 DNA reads as TGTGCCAGCTACTACGCGGATACGCAGTATTTT. The V gene is TRBV6-5, the J gene TRBJ2-3; the D is unclear. V lost 8 bases, J lost 6 bases, and 9 bases lay in between. Germline V lookup: CDR1 MNHEY, CDR2 SVGAGI. This CDR3 region has 11 residues.